This TCR beta chain was retrieved from a study of pediatric ulcerative colitis. General observations from the study: All ulcerative colitis patients, but no controls, carried a couple of rectal clonotypes.

Samples were sequenced at Survey level, maximum 500,000 reads. Profiled with immunoSEQ multiplex PCR; TCRdb holds only in-frame clones, not every one. The sample includes around 14,000 clones, over 80% of them seen just once. To note about this clone: Its cognate antigen is unknown.

CDR3 length: 13 amino acids. Deletions cut 8 bases from V and 5 bases from J, with 14 bases between. CDR1 SNHLY and CDR2 FYNNEI come from the germline V gene. This sequence originates from a boy younger than 18 with moderate ulcerative colitis. The sample taken for sequencing was blood. The chain joins TRBV2 to TRBJ2-3; TRBD1 is a possible D gene (6 bases). The CDR3 region has the DNA TGTGCCAGCGGGGGCAACGAGATAGATACGCAGTATTTT. It is translated as CASGGNEIDTQYF. Full variable domain (rest looked up from reference TRBV2 and TRBJ2-3): EPEVTQTPSHQVTQMGQEVILRCVPISNHLYFYWYRQILGQKVEFLVSFYNNEISEKSEIFDDQFSVERPDGSNFTLKIRSTKLEDSAMYFCASGGNEIDTQYFGPGTRLTVL.